Listed here are 30 T cell receptor beta chains from one sample, sequenced in a study of T cells after yellow fever vaccination. In TCRdb, the 5' RACE reads were re-called with MiXCR into one record per CDR3 protein. The sample gives 300,000 to 400,000 distinct CDR3 sequences, roughly 10% of which show up once; about 3% is in the top ten. The sequencing here drew on CD4+ T cells sorted from PBMCs, taken 45 days after the yellow fever booster vaccination. Receptors originate from a man aged 18 to 30 who received the YFV17D yellow fever vaccine.

The V and J genes are TRBV20-1 and TRBJ2-3, with 12 bases matching TRBD2. CDR1 and CDR2 from the germline V gene are DFQATT and SNEGSKA (reference sequence). J was trimmed by 4 bases and V by 7 bases; bases with no gene match: 6. This CDR3 region has 14 residues. This CDR3 reads CSVRPSGGADTQYF. The CDR3 coding sequence is TGCAGTGTCCGACCTAGCGGGGGGGCAGATACGCAGTATTTT.

This clonotype was detected a few times. The rearrangement uses TRBV12-3 or TRBV12-4 and TRBJ2-2, with D maybe TRBD1 (5 bases). Trimming took 6 bases from V and 0 from J, leaving 11 bases between them. The CDR3 has 15 residues. CDR3 sequence: CASRPGLANTGELFF. For the CDR3, the DNA is TGTGCCAGCAGACCAGGGCTCGCGAACACCGGGGAGCTGTTTTTT.

This rearrangement joins TRBV20-1 to TRBJ2-2, with 7 bases fitting TRBD1. Germline values: CDR1 DFQATT, CDR2 SNEGSKA (reference sequence). The CDR3 runs to 14 residues. The V gene end was trimmed by 6 bases and the J gene end by 0 bases; junction bases not matched to a gene: 4. The CDR3 DNA follows: TGCAGTGCCAAGGGACAGTCGAACACCGGGGAGCTGTTTTTT. It yields the protein CSAKGQSNTGELFF.

The genes are TRBV3-1 and TRBJ1-5, with D unclear. The CDR3 covers 14 residues. Germline assignment: CDR1 LGHDT and CDR2 YNNKEL (reference sequence). V lost 0 bases and J lost 6, with 9 bases in between. The CDR3 DNA follows: TGTGCCAGCAGCCAAGATACGGTGTCTCAGCCCCAGCATTTT. Its protein product is CASSQDTVSQPQHF.

This clonotype was observed a few times. Here the CDR3 DNA reads TGTGCCAGCAGTTACCTACAGGGCGGGACCTATAATTCACCCCTCCACTTT. It encodes CASSYLQGGTYNSPLHF. This rearrangement joins TRBV6-6 to TRBJ1-6; D perhaps matches TRBD1 (6 bases). Germline V gene data show CDR1 as MNHNY and CDR2 as SVGAGI (reference sequence). The CDR3 has 17 residues. Deletions cut 2 bases from V and 2 bases from J, with 13 bases between.

In this sample, this clonotype turned up many times. The genes are TRBV20-1 and TRBJ1-5, with 8 nucleotides matching TRBD1. Germline V gene data show CDR1 as DFQATT and CDR2 as SNEGSKA (reference sequence). There are 14 residues in the CDR3. V dropped 5 bases and J dropped 2; count of bases not matched to a gene: 5. The CDR3 DNA follows: TGCAGTGCTTCAGGGGGCGCGGGCAATCAGCCCCAGCATTTT. Its protein is CSASGGAGNQPQHF.

There are a few counts of this clonotype. The chain links TRBV7-2 to TRBJ2-7, with TRBD1 matching over 8 bases. The trim removed 1 base at V and 1 base at J, leaving 3 bases unmatched. The CDR3 extends over 15 amino acids. Germline V gives CDR1 SGHTA, CDR2 FQGNSA. In DNA, the CDR3 is TGTGCCAGCAGCTTAGGGACAGGGTTTTCCTACGAGCAGTACTTC. This translates into CASSLGTGFSYEQYF.

This chain joins TRBV7-2 and TRBJ2-5; 7 bases agree with TRBD1. After removal of 5 bases from V and 5 bases from J, the junction contained 11 bases not matched to a gene. Germline loops: CDR1 SGHTA, CDR2 FQGNSA. The CDR3 is made up of 15 amino acids. The CDR3, as DNA: TGTGCCAGCAGCACCGGGACAGTAATTTCGGAGACCCAGTACTTC. It specifies CASSTGTVISETQYF.

Only a few counts were recorded for this clonotype. The chain couples TRBV7-6 to TRBJ2-3; 11 positions agree with TRBD2. The CDR3 has 15 residues. V shed 4 bases and J 3 bases; nucleotides not matched to a gene: 3. Germline loops: CDR1 SGHVS, CDR2 FNYEAQ. CDR3 coding DNA: TGTGCCAGCAGCTGGGGACTAGCGGTTACAGATACGCAGTATTTT. It encodes CASSWGLAVTDTQYF.

This chain links TRBV10-3 with TRBJ1-5, with 7 bases fitting TRBD1. The CDR3 is 14 residues long. The germline CDR1 and CDR2 sequences are ENHRY and SYGVKD. Trimming cost V 0 bases and J 6 bases; bases outside gene matches: 2. The CDR3 loop is CAISESGGRQPQHF. As DNA, the CDR3 is TGTGCCATCAGTGAGTCAGGGGGCCGTCAGCCCCAGCATTTT.

The V gene is TRBV12-3 or TRBV12-4, the J gene TRBJ1-5; D gene ambiguous. The CDR3 contains 12 residues. Trimming shortened V by 3 bases and J by 6 bases, and 6 bases separated the two germline ends. The CDR3 sequence is CASSFEGQPQHF. Written as DNA, the CDR3 is TGTGCCAGCAGTTTTGAAGGTCAGCCCCAGCATTTT.

The V call is TRBV24-1, the J call TRBJ2-4; 9 nucleotides match TRBD1. Per germline, CDR1 KGHDR and CDR2 SFDVKD. The junction had 5 bases not matched to a gene; V was cut back by 4 bases and J by 2 bases. The CDR3 runs to 16 residues. In DNA form, the CDR3 reads TGTGCCACCAGTGAGTCCGGGACAGGGCCCAAAAACATTCAGTACTTC. Translation: CATSESGTGPKNIQYF.

This clonotype was detected many times. The chain links TRBV12-3 or TRBV12-4 to TRBJ1-2; a possible D gene is TRBD1 (6 bases). V was cut by 8 bases and J by 0 bases, with 13 bases left in between. The CDR3 runs 14 residues. The CDR3 DNA reads as TGTGCCAGCGGTAACAGGGAAGCTAACTATGGCTACACCTTC. This codes for CASGNREANYGYTF.

This sequence joins TRBV29-1 and TRBJ2-5, with a weak D call TRBD2 (6 bases). Trimming stripped 2 bases from V and 5 bases from J, with 9 bases between. Germline values: CDR1 SQVTM, CDR2 ANQGSEA. The CDR3 totals 12 residues. The CDR3 here is CSVELAGETQYF. CDR3 sequence (DNA): TGCAGCGTTGAACTGGCGGGGGAGACCCAGTACTTC.

The chain is built from TRBV5-1 and TRBJ2-2, with D hard to call. Germline CDR1 is SGHRS and CDR2 is YFSETQ. The CDR3 spans 13 residues. The V gene lost 3 bases and the J gene lost 0 bases, with 3 bases spanning the gap. Here the CDR3 DNA reads TGCGCCAGCAGCTCCACGAACACCGGGGAGCTGTTTTTT. Its protein is CASSSTNTGELFF.

This clonotype was counted between two and nine times. The chain uses TRBV5-6 and TRBJ2-1; 8 bases match TRBD2. Per the germline V gene, CDR1 is SGHDT and CDR2 is YYEEEE. J lost 3 bases, V lost 2 bases, and 4 bases had no gene match. The CDR3 spans 15 residues. DNA for the CDR3: TGTGCCAGCAGCTTTCTAACTAGCGGCTACAATGAGCAGTTCTTC. The encoded protein is CASSFLTSGYNEQFF.

This clonotype showed up just a few times. This chain joins TRBV5-4 and TRBJ1-1; D is unclear. Trimming took off 3 bases at V and 0 bases at J, with 12 bases between the two ends. The CDR3 is made up of 15 amino acids. CDR1 is SGHNT, CDR2 YYREEE, per germline (reference sequence). CDR3 residues: CASSSSFPVNTEAFF. As DNA, the CDR3 is TGTGCCAGCAGCTCCAGTTTCCCGGTGAACACTGAAGCTTTCTTT.

The chain carries TRBV29-1 and TRBJ1-2; a possible D gene is TRBD1 (6 bases). Germline assignment: CDR1 SQVTM and CDR2 ANQGSEA. This CDR3 has 10 amino acids. The ends were cut back, 6 bases at V and 8 bases at J, with 10 bases in the middle. The CDR3 DNA follows: TGCAGCGTAGGGACATTGGGCTACACCTTC. Its translation: CSVGTLGYTF.

This clonotype was counted at least ten times. The gene calls are TRBV12-3 or TRBV12-4 and TRBJ2-6; 9 nucleotides match TRBD1. The CDR3 has 19 residues. V lost 1 base to trimming and J lost 3 bases; unmatched junction nucleotides: 10. The CDR3 protein is CASSLVNNRGRRGANVLTF. The DNA of the CDR3 is TGTGCCAGCAGTTTAGTGAACAACAGGGGGCGACGTGGGGCCAACGTCCTGACTTTC.

This clonotype was counted only a few times. This chain connects TRBV6-5 to TRBJ2-1; D is undetermined. The V end was cut by 3 bases, the J end by 9 bases, with 15 bases between. The germline CDR1 and CDR2 sequences are MNHEY and SVGAGI. The CDR3 sequence is 14 residues long. CDR3 coding DNA: TGTGCCAGCAGTTATCGGACCATATGGGGTGAGCAGTTCTTC. Residues: CASSYRTIWGEQFF.

There are many counts of this clonotype. The CDR3: CATQTWTGLSGNTIYF. As DNA, the CDR3 is TGTGCCACCCAAACTTGGACAGGTCTCTCTGGAAACACCATATATTTT. The chain has TRBV10-3 and TRBJ1-3; 7 bases align to TRBD1. The germline CDR1 and CDR2 sequences are ENHRY and SYGVKD. V gave up 10 bases and J gave up 0 bases; unmatched junction bases: 12. The CDR3 length is 16 residues.

The rearrangement links TRBV5-5 to TRBJ2-2; D is possibly TRBD2 (6 bases). The CDR3 consists of 15 residues. CDR1 is SGHKS, CDR2 YYEKEE, per germline (reference sequence). The V end was cut by 2 bases, the J end by 2 bases, with 10 bases between. The DNA of the CDR3 is TGTGCCAGCAGCTTTTGGAGGGTTAACACCGGGGAGCTGTTTTTT. It yields the protein CASSFWRVNTGELFF.

This clonotype was picked up many times. The chain couples TRBV12-3 or TRBV12-4 to TRBJ1-1; D might be TRBD1 (5 bases). V lost 6 bases and J 4 bases, leaving 15 bases between the germline ends. This CDR3 comprises 14 residues. The CDR3 DNA is TGTGCCAGCAGGACTACAGGCGGGGTCACTGAAGCTTTCTTT. Its translation: CASRTTGGVTEAFF.

This clonotype was observed at least ten times. The rearrangement joins TRBV7-3 to TRBJ1-6; D is undetermined. CDR3 size: 13 residues. Germline V gene sequence: CDR1 SGHTA, CDR2 FQGTGA. Trimming stripped 7 bases from V and 5 bases from J, with 9 bases between. In DNA form, the CDR3 reads TGTGCCAGCAAGGTCGGCCATAATTCACCCCTCCACTTT. Its protein product is CASKVGHNSPLHF.

This clonotype came up a few times. The J gene is TRBJ2-7, the V gene TRBV6-2 or TRBV6-3, with 9 nucleotides matching TRBD1. The trim removed 2 bases at V and 4 bases at J, leaving 6 bases unmatched. Germline assignment: CDR1 MNHEY and CDR2 SVGEGT. This CDR3 has 15 amino acids. The CDR3 DNA is TGTGCCAGCAGTTACCCGGGACAGGGCCATTACGAGCAGTACGTC. Protein: CASSYPGQGHYEQYV.

This clonotype was counted only a few times. The V gene is TRBV20-1, the J gene TRBJ1-1; D gene ambiguous. Trimming took 5 bases from V and 1 from J, leaving 8 bases between them. The CDR3 is 12 amino acids. Germline loops: CDR1 DFQATT, CDR2 SNEGSKA (reference sequence). In DNA, the CDR3 is TGCAGTGCTCACCGGGGGAACACTGAAGCTTTCTTT. Protein: CSAHRGNTEAFF.

A few counts support this clonotype. One junction end disagrees with the germline gene, perhaps due to a read error. The chain couples TRBV6-6 to TRBJ1-5; 8 bases are shared with TRBD1. This CDR3 region has 14 residues. Germline V CDR1 and CDR2: MNHNY, SVGAGI (reference sequence). The CDR3: CARSGDRGGQPQHF. Here the CDR3 DNA reads TGTGCCCGCAGCGGCGACAGGGGAGGACAGCCCCAGCATTTT.

The rearrangement links TRBV7-2 to TRBJ2-5, with D tentatively TRBD1 (6 bases). The germline V gene has CDR1 SGHTA and CDR2 FQGNSA. Trimming pared 1 base from V and 4 bases from J, leaving 13 bases between. The CDR3 sequence is 15 residues long. The CDR3 coding sequence is TGTGCCAGCAGCTTAGTGGGGGCGGGCGGAGAGACCCAGTACTTC. Residues: CASSLVGAGGETQYF.

The gene calls are TRBV19 and TRBJ1-6; 7 positions match TRBD1. Trimming at V came to 10 bases and at J to 0 bases, leaving 6 bases not matched to a gene. Looked up from germline, CDR1 is LNHDA and CDR2 is SQIVND (reference sequence). The CDR3 is 15 residues long. The CDR3 sequence is CAIRDSRSYNSPLHF. For the CDR3, the DNA is TGTGCCATCAGGGACAGTCGCTCCTATAATTCACCCCTCCACTTT.

This clonotype was counted only a few times. This CDR3 reads CASSYPGHTDTQYF. The DNA for the CDR3 is TGTGCCAGCAGCTATCCGGGACACACAGATACGCAGTATTTT. The chain couples TRBV7-9 to TRBJ2-3; a possible D gene is TRBD1 (6 bases). Germline V gives CDR1 SEHNR, CDR2 FQNEAQ (reference sequence). There are 14 residues in the CDR3. The V gene lost 4 bases and the J gene lost 2 bases, with 10 bases spanning the gap. The whole variable domain, remainder taken from reference TRBV7-9 and TRBJ2-3, is DTGVSQNPRHKITKRGQNVTFRCDPISEHNRLYWYRQTLGQGPEFLTYFQNEAQLEKSRLLSDRFSAERPKGSFSTLEIQRTEQGDSAMYLCASSYPGHTDTQYFGPGTRLTVL.